The 26 T cell receptor beta chains below were found in one sample sequenced in a study of cytomegalovirus exposure and HLA in healthy donors. Both 60 Vbeta primers and 13 Jbeta primers went into the PCR. TCRdb keeps only in-frame clones here, not all; method: immunoSEQ multiplex PCR. The data contain fewer than 150,000 clones, approximately 69% of them singletons. Specimen: PBMCs. These receptors were collected from a woman in her forties or fifties in good health and CMV-seropositive.

The genes are TRBV6-1 and TRBJ1-5, with no clear D. The germline CDR1 and CDR2 sequences are MNHNS and SASEGT. V was shortened by 2 bases and J by 2 bases, with 7 bases between the two germline ends. This CDR3 has 14 amino acids. The DNA of the CDR3 is TGTGCCAGCAGTGAACAGGAGGGCAATCAGCCCCAGCATTTT. This encodes CASSEQEGNQPQHF.

The gene calls are TRBV10-3 and TRBJ2-4; 8 positions agree with TRBD2. The V gene end was trimmed by 2 bases and the J gene end by 2 bases; junction bases not matched to a gene: 8. Per the germline V gene, CDR1 is ENHRY and CDR2 is SYGVKD. This CDR3 has 17 residues. Here the CDR3 reads CAISEGRAGATKNIQYF. The DNA for the CDR3 is TGTGCCATCAGTGAGGGTCGAGCGGGAGCAACCAAAAACATTCAGTACTTC.

To note about this clone: This CDR3 is also generated by other DNA sequences in the sample. This chain connects TRBV6-1 to TRBJ1-1, with TRBD1 matching 8 bases. The CDR3 is 14 amino acids. With V trimmed by 7 bases and J by 4 bases, 8 bases remained unmatched. Looked up from germline, CDR1 is MNHNS and CDR2 is SASEGT. CDR3 DNA sequence: TGTGCCAGCACCGGACAGGGACGAAGCACTGAAGCTTTCTTT. This encodes CASTGQGRSTEAFF.

The chain couples TRBV27 to TRBJ1-1; D might be TRBD1 (6 bases). The CDR3 is made up of 14 amino acids. The V gene lost 3 bases and the J gene lost 2 bases, with 10 bases spanning the gap. CDR1 and CDR2 from the germline V gene are MNHEY and SMNVEV (reference sequence). CDR3 sequence reads: CASSFNRANTEAFF. The DNA for the CDR3 is TGTGCCAGCAGTTTCAACAGGGCTAACACTGAAGCTTTCTTT.

This clone has just one count. This chain links TRBV28 with TRBJ2-1; the match to TRBD2 covers 9 bases. The CDR3 runs to 18 residues. Germline values: CDR1 MDHEN, CDR2 SYDVKM. Germline trimming cut 5 bases from V and 0 bases from J; bases unmatched to any gene: 11. CDR3 nucleotides: TGTGCCAGCAGTGGTCTAGCGGGAAAGCGGAGCTCCTACAATGAGCAGTTCTTC. Its translation: CASSGLAGKRSSYNEQFF.

The CDR3 sequence: CASSEEADTQYF. CDR3 in DNA: TGTGCCAGCAGTGAGGAGGCGGATACGCAGTATTTT. The chain couples TRBV25-1 to TRBJ2-3, with D tentatively TRBD2 (5 bases). The CDR3 spans 12 residues. In germline, CDR1 is MGHDK, CDR2 SYGVNS. Trimming removed 3 bases from V and 6 bases from J, with 7 bases in between.

This clone was seen just once. The chain recombines TRBV6-5 with TRBJ1-5; D is unresolved. There are 13 residues in the CDR3. In germline, CDR1 is MNHEY, CDR2 SVGAGI. Trimming stripped 7 bases from V and 4 bases from J, with 11 bases between. CDR3 bases: TGTGCCAGCAAGAGAGGCATTAATCAGCCCCAGCATTTT. As protein: CASKRGINQPQHF.

For the CDR3, the DNA is TGCGCCAGCAGCCAAGAGGGACAGAGTAATGAAAAACTGTTTTTT. Translating it yields CASSQEGQSNEKLFF. The chain links TRBV4-3 to TRBJ1-4; 7 bases are shared with TRBD1. This CDR3 spans 15 amino acids. V was pared by 0 bases and J by 4 bases, with 2 bases of the junction left unmatched. Germline V gene data show CDR1 as LGHNA and CDR2 as YSLEER.

The CDR3 spells CASSQDTYSNQPQHF. Here the CDR3 DNA reads TGTGCCAGCAGCCAAGATACATATAGCAATCAGCCCCAGCATTTT. The chain combines TRBV4-2 with TRBJ1-5; D unclear. Trimming removed 0 bases from V and 0 bases from J, with 6 bases in between. Germline values: CDR1 LGHNA, CDR2 YNFKEQ. The CDR3 loop spans 15 amino acids.

The V gene is TRBV4-2, the J gene TRBJ2-7; 9 bases agree with TRBD2. Per germline, CDR1 LGHNA and CDR2 YNFKEQ. The CDR3 is made up of 16 amino acids. V gave up 0 bases and J gave up 2 bases; unmatched junction bases: 5. The CDR3 nucleotides read TGTGCCAGCAGCCAAGATGCGGGGGGGGGAACCTACGAGCAGTACTTC. It specifies CASSQDAGGGTYEQYF.

This clone has only a few counts. The rearrangement joins TRBV5-6 to TRBJ2-7; TRBD2 matches 8 bases. There are 14 residues in the CDR3. CDR1 is SGHDT and CDR2 is YYEEEE in the germline V gene. After removal of 1 base from V and 2 bases from J, the junction contained 2 bases not matched to a gene. The CDR3 reads CASSLTSGAYEQYF. In nucleotides, the CDR3 is TGTGCCAGCAGCTTGACTAGCGGAGCCTACGAGCAGTACTTC.

This clone was seen a single time. This chain joins TRBV11-2 and TRBJ2-1; possible D gene TRBD2, 5 bases. The ends were cut back, 1 base at V and 6 bases at J, with 10 bases in the middle. Germline lookup yields CDR1 SGHAT and CDR2 FQNNGV. The CDR3 totals 14 residues. Here the CDR3 DNA reads TGTGCCAGCAGCTTAGCGGGGAGAAGCAATGAGCAGTTCTTC. It is translated as CASSLAGRSNEQFF.

CDR3 protein: CAIRSGLAGQDTQYF. For the CDR3, the DNA is TGTGCCATCAGATCGGGACTAGCGGGTCAAGATACGCAGTATTTT. The genes are TRBV10-3 and TRBJ2-3; 12 positions match TRBD2. This CDR3 comprises 15 residues. Germline CDR1 reads ENHRY; CDR2 reads SYGVKD. V lost 6 bases and J lost 5; bases outside the gene matches: 6.

A few counts support this clone. The CDR3 here is CASNEDLSTDTQYF. In nucleotides, the CDR3 is TGTGCCAGCAACGAGGACTTAAGCACAGATACGCAGTATTTT. V is TRBV6-6 and J is TRBJ2-3; maybe TRBD2 (5 bases). Trimming took off 7 bases at V and 0 bases at J, with 11 bases between the two ends. The CDR3 covers 14 residues. The germline CDR1 and CDR2 sequences are MNHNY and SVGAGI (reference sequence).

This rearrangement joins TRBV4-3 to TRBJ2-1, with D maybe TRBD1 (5 bases). The germline V gene encodes CDR1 LGHNA and CDR2 YSLEER. This CDR3 contains 16 residues. Trimming left V 4 bases short and J 2 bases short, with 15 bases between. The CDR3 region has the DNA TGCGCCAGCAGCCCAGATCTGACAGCTACCTACAATGAGCAGTTCTTC. This sequence encodes CASSPDLTATYNEQFF.

The genes are TRBV5-1 and TRBJ2-7; D not resolved. CDR1 is SGHRS and CDR2 is YFSETQ in the germline V gene. The CDR3 length is 13 residues. V was pared by 0 bases and J by 3 bases, with 7 bases between. CDR3 residues: CASSLDSYYEQYF. The CDR3 coding sequence is TGCGCCAGCAGCTTGGACTCATACTACGAGCAGTACTTC.

This clone was observed a single time. The V gene is TRBV2, the J gene TRBJ1-1, with D possibly matching TRBD1 (5 bases). CDR1 is SNHLY, CDR2 FYNNEI, per germline. Trimming removed 6 bases at V and 0 bases at J, with 8 bases between. This CDR3 comprises 13 residues. Here the CDR3 reads CASSQDMNTEAFF. The CDR3 DNA reads TGTGCCAGCAGCCAGGACATGAACACTGAAGCTTTCTTT.

This clone was seen just once. The CDR3 sequence: CSVRGGTNEKLFF. Here the CDR3 DNA reads TGCAGCGTCCGTGGCGGGACTAATGAAAAACTGTTTTTT. The gene calls are TRBV29-1 and TRBJ1-4; D uncertain. Germline V gene data show CDR1 as SQVTM and CDR2 as ANQGSEA. Trimming cost V 6 bases and J 2 bases, with 10 bases left between them. The CDR3 spans 13 residues. The full variable domain, in which reference TRBV29-1 and TRBJ1-4 provide the parts outside the CDR3, is SAVISQKPSRDICQRGTSLTIQCQVDSQVTMMFWYRQQPGQSLTLIATANQGSEATYESGFVIDKFPISRPNLTFSTLTVSNMSPEDSSIYLCSVRGGTNEKLFFGSGTQLSVL.

The V and J genes are TRBV28 and TRBJ2-2, with D perhaps matching TRBD1 (6 bases). The germline V gene encodes CDR1 MDHEN and CDR2 SYDVKM. V was clipped by 1 base and J by 4 bases, with 10 bases between them. CDR3 length: 15 amino acids. Written as DNA, the CDR3 is TGTGCCAGCAGTTTATCAGGGGCCGTCACCGGGGAGCTGTTTTTT. Translation: CASSLSGAVTGELFF.

V gene TRBV30 combines with J gene TRBJ2-7; D is undetermined. The germline CDR1 and CDR2 sequences are GTSNPN and SVGIG (reference sequence). V was trimmed by 1 base and J by 0 bases, leaving 4 bases between them. This CDR3 contains 12 residues. The CDR3 protein is CAWSGLSYEQYF. CDR3 DNA sequence: TGTGCCTGGAGTGGACTCTCCTACGAGCAGTACTTC.

The chain couples TRBV7-6 to TRBJ2-7; D remains unclear. Trimming stripped 1 base from V and 5 bases from J, with 15 bases between. Germline V gene data show CDR1 as SGHVS and CDR2 as FNYEAQ. The CDR3 has 15 amino acids. Here the CDR3 reads CASSLGLVNFDEQYF. CDR3 DNA sequence: TGTGCCAGCAGCTTAGGTTTAGTGAATTTCGACGAGCAGTACTTC.

The rearrangement joins TRBV5-7 to TRBJ2-5; 12 bases are a match to TRBD1. TRBV5-7 is noted as an ORF with a role that remains uncertain. The CDR3 length is 16 residues. J lost 5 bases, V lost 4 bases, and 9 bases had no gene match. The CDR3 loop reads CASSPGQGAEMETQYF. The CDR3 nucleotides read TGTGCCAGCAGCCCGGGACAGGGGGCGGAGATGGAGACCCAGTACTTC.

The chain is built from TRBV6-5 and TRBJ2-1; 7 positions agree with TRBD1. Germline V gene lookup returns CDR1 MNHEY and CDR2 SVGAGI. Trimming cost V 2 bases and J 7 bases; bases outside gene matches: 11. This CDR3 has 16 amino acids. This CDR3 reads CASSYLPGQALNEQFF. CDR3 DNA: TGTGCCAGCAGTTACCTCCCCGGACAGGCCCTGAATGAGCAGTTCTTC.

The V gene is TRBV2, the J gene TRBJ1-1; 7 positions agree with TRBD1. With V trimmed by 1 base and J by 0 bases, 5 bases remained unmatched. CDR3 length equals 16 residues. Looked up from germline, CDR1 is SNHLY and CDR2 is FYNNEI. The CDR3 sequence: CASSEGDRDVNTEAFF. In DNA form, the CDR3 reads TGTGCCAGCAGTGAAGGAGACAGGGATGTGAACACTGAAGCTTTCTTT.

This clone was seen more than once but under ten times. CDR3 in DNA: TGTGCCACCTTCGATTCTAGGAACTATGGCTACACCTTC. It encodes CATFDSRNYGYTF. This chain joins TRBV27 and TRBJ1-2; D is unresolved. This CDR3 is 13 amino acids long. The ends were cut back, 10 bases at V and 2 bases at J, with 14 bases in the middle. Per the germline V gene, CDR1 is MNHEY and CDR2 is SMNVEV (reference sequence).

The chain carries TRBV27 and TRBJ2-7; the D is unclear. The CDR3 has 12 amino acids. Germline-derived CDR1 and CDR2 are MNHEY and SMNVEV (reference sequence). Trimming took off 8 bases at V and 5 bases at J, with 13 bases between the two ends. The CDR3 DNA sequence: TGTGCCAGCCACCGACAATGGAACGAGCAGTACTTC. Its translation: CASHRQWNEQYF.